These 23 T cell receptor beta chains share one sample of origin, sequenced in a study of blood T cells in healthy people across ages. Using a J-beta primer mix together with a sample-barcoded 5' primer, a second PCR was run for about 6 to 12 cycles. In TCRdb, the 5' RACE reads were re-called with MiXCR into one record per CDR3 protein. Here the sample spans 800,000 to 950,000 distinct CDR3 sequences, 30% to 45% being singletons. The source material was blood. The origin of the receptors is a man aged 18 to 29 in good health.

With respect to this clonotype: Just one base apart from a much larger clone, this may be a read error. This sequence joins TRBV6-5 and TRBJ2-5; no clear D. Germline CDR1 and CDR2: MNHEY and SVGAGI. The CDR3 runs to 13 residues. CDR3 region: CAGSSQVKETQYF. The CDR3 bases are TGTGCCGGCAGTTCCCAGGTGAAAGAGACCCAGTACTTC.

CDR3: CASSPNWDRGFEAFF. The CDR3 region has the DNA TGTGCCAGCAGTCCAAATTGGGACAGGGGGTTTGAAGCTTTCTTT. J is TRBJ1-1 and V is TRBV12-3 or TRBV12-4, with 11 bases lining up with TRBD1. The CDR3 spans 15 residues. Trimming cost V 5 bases and J 7 bases; bases outside gene matches: 9.

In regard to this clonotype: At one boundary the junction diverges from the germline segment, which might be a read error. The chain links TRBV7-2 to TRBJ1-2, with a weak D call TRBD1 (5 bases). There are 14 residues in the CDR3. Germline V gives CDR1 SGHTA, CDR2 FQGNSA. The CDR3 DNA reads TGTGCCAGCAGCCCCCCGCAGGGAAACTATAGCTACACCTTC. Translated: CASSPPQGNYSYTF.

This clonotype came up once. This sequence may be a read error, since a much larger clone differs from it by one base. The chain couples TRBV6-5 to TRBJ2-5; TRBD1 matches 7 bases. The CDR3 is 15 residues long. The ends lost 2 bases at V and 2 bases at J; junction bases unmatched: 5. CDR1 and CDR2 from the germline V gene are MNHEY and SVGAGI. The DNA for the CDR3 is TGTGCCAGCAGTTACGGGACAGAAGATCAAGAGACCCAGTACTTC. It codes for CASSYGTEDQETQYF.

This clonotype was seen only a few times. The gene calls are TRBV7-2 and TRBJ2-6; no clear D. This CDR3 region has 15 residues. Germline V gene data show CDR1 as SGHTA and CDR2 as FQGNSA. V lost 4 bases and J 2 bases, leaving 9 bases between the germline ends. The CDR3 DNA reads TGTGCCAGCAGCTACGAGGACCCTGGGGCCAACGTCCTGACTTTC. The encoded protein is CASSYEDPGANVLTF.

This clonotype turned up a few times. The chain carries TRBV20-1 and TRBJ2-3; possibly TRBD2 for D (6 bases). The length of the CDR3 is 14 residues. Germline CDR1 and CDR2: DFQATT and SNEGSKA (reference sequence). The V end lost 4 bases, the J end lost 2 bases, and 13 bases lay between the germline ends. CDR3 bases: TGCAGTGCTACCGGGACTGCTGCCACAGATACGCAGTATTTT. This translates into CSATGTAATDTQYF.

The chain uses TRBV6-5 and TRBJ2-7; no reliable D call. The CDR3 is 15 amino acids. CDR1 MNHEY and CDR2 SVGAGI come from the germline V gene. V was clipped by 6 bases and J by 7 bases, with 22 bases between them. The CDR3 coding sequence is TGTGCCAGCAGAGAGACCCGATTCTTCATTACGGAGCAGTACTTC. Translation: CASRETRFFITEQYF.

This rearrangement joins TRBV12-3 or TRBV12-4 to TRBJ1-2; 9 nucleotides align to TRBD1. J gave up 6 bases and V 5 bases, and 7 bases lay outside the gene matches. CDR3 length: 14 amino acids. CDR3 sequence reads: CASSPNGQGNGYTF. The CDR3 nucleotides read TGTGCCAGCAGTCCGAATGGACAGGGGAATGGCTACACCTTC.

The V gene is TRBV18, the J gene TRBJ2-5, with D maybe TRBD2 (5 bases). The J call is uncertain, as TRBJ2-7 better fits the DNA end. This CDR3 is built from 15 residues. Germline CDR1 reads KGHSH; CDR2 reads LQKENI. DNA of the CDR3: TGTGCCAGCTCACCATTTACGGGGTCTTCCTACGAGCAGTACTTC. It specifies CASSPFTGSSYEQYF.

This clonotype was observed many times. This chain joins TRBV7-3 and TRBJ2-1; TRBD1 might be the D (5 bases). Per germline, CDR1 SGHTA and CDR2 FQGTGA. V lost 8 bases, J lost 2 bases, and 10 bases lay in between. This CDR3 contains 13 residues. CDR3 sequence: CASQGPPYNEQFF. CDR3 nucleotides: TGTGCCAGCCAGGGTCCCCCCTACAATGAGCAGTTCTTC.

The CDR3 DNA follows: TGTGCCACCAGCAGAGTCTCCTACAATGAGCAGTACTTC. Translated, it gives CATSRVSYNEQYF. The rearrangement uses TRBV15 and TRBJ2-1; D gene ambiguous. TRBJ2-7 matches the DNA end more closely, so the J call is doubtful. This CDR3 region has 13 residues. The germline V gene encodes CDR1 LNHNV and CDR2 YYDKDF (reference sequence).

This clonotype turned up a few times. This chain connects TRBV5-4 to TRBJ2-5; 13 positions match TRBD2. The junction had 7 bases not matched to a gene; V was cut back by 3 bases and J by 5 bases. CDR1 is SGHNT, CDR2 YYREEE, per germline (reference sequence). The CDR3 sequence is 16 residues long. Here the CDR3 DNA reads TGTGCCAGCAGCTCGCCGACTAGCGGGGGGTACGAGACCCAGTACTTC. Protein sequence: CASSSPTSGGYETQYF.

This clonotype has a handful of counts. The CDR3 reads CASSPRVASGANVLTF. CDR3 nucleotide sequence: TGTGCCAGCTCACCAAGGGTAGCCTCTGGGGCCAACGTCCTGACTTTC. V is TRBV18 and J is TRBJ2-6; D not certain. The CDR3 spans 16 residues. In germline, CDR1 is KGHSH, CDR2 LQKENI. V lost 2 bases to trimming and J lost 0 bases, with 8 bases between them.

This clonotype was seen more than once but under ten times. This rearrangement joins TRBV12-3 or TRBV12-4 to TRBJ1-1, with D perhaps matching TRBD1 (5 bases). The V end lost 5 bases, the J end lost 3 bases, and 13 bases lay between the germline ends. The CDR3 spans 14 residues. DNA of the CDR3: TGTGCCAGCAGTAGCCAGGGAGCCCACACTGAAGCTTTCTTT. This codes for CASSSQGAHTEAFF.

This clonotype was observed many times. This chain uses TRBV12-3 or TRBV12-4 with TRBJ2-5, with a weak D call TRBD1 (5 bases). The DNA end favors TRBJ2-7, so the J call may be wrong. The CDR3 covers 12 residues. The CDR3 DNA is TGTGCCAGCAGTTTAGTTAGGGGCGAGCAGTACTTC. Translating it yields CASSLVRGEQYF.

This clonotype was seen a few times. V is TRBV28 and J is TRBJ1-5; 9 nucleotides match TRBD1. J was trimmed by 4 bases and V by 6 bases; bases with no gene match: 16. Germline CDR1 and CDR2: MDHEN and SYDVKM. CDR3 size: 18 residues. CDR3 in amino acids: CASRRDRALLSINQPQHF. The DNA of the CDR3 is TGTGCCAGCAGGAGGGACAGGGCACTACTTTCGATTAATCAGCCCCAGCATTTT.

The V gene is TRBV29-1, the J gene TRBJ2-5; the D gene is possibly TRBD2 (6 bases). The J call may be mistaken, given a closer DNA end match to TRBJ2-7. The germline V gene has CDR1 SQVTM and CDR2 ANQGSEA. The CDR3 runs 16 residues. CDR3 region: CSVEDLASVRGNEQYF. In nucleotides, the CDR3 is TGCAGCGTTGAAGATCTTGCTAGCGTGAGGGGAAACGAGCAGTACTTC.

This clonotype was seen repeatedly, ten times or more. The CDR3 here is CASSLRHSSYEQYF. CDR3 bases: TGCGCCAGCAGCTTGCGTCACAGCTCCTACGAGCAGTACTTC. This chain connects TRBV5-1 to TRBJ2-7, with no clear D. Germline values: CDR1 SGHRS, CDR2 YFSETQ. This CDR3 is built from 14 residues. The germline V and J ends were trimmed by 1 base and 0 bases, with 8 bases remaining between them.

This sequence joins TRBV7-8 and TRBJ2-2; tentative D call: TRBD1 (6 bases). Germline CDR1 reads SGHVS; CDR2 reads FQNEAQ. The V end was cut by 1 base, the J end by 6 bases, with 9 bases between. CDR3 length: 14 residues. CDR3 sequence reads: CASSLGQAAGELFF. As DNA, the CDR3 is TGTGCCAGCAGCTTAGGACAGGCGGCCGGGGAGCTGTTTTTT.

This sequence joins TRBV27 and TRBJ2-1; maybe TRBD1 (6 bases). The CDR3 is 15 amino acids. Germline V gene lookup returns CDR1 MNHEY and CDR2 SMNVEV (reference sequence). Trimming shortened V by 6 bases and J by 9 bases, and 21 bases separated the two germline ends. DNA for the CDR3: TGTGCCAGCAGGCCCCGGGGCAGGGGTACGGGTGAGCAGTTCTTC. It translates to CASRPRGRGTGEQFF.

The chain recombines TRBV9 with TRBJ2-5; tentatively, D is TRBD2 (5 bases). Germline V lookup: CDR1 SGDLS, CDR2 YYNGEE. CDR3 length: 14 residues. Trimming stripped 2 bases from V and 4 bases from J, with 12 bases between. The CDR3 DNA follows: TGTGCCAGCAGCGTCAGAGGGTCGGGAGAGACCCAGTACTTC. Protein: CASSVRGSGETQYF.

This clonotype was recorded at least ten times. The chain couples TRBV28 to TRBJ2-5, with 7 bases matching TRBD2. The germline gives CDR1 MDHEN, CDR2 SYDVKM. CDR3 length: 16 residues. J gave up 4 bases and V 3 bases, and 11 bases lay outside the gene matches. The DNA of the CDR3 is TGTGCCAGCAGTTTCGAGGCGTTGCGGGGGAGAGAGACCCAGTACTTC. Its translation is CASSFEALRGRETQYF.

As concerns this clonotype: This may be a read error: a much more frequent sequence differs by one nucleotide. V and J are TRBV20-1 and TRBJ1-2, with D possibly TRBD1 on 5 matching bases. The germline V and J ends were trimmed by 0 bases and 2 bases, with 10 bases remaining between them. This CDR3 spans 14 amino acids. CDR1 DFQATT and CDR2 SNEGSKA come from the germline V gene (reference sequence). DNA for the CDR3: TGCAGTGCTAGAGATCGTGCAGGGAACTATGGCTACACCTTC. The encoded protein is CSARDRAGNYGYTF.